This TCR beta chain stems from a study of OX40 agonist ivuxolimab in advanced cancers. Study in general: The drug used for patients, ivuxolimab, was an agonistic anti-OX40 (CD134) antibody. Participants, 82.7% male, averaged approximately 60 years of age, ranging from about 23 to 79. General study points: The study found that CD8+ T cells averaged more expanded clones than CD4+.

This clone was detected only once. As yet, its antigen is unknown. Germline loops: CDR1 SEHNR, CDR2 FQNEAQ (reference sequence). This CDR3 is built from 15 residues. The V gene lost 4 bases and the J gene lost 9 bases, with 20 bases spanning the gap. The study sampled blood at baseline, cycle 4 day 1, and cycle 7 day 1. The repertoire was sequenced with immunoSEQ multiplex PCR; TCRdb's copy has only in-frame clones and lacks some. The sample yields tens of thousands of clones, 70% to 90% seen once. The TCR sequence derives from an adult with an advanced solid tumor such as melanoma, head and neck, liver or kidney cancer. Specimen: CD4+ or CD8+ T cells sorted from blood, collected in a trial of the OX40 agonist ivuxolimab. The chain joins TRBV7-9 to TRBJ2-3; D possibly corresponds to TRBD2 (6 bases). CDR3 residues: CASSYMGGSGQTQYF. In nucleotides, the CDR3 is TGTGCCAGCAGCTACATGGGGGGAAGCGGGCAGACGCAGTATTTT.